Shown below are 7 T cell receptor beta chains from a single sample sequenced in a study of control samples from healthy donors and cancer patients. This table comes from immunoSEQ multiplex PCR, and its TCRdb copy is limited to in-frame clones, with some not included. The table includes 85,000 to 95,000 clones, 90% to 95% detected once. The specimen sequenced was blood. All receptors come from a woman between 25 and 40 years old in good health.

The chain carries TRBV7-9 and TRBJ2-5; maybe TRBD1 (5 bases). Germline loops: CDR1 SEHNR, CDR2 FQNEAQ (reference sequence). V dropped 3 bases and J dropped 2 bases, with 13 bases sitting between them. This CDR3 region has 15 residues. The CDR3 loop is CASSLTAVIQETQYF. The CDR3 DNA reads TGTGCCAGCAGCTTGACAGCCGTAATACAAGAGACCCAGTACTTC. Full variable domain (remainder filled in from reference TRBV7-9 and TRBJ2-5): DTGVSQNPRHKITKRGQNVTFRCDPISEHNRLYWYRQTLGQGPEFLTYFQNEAQLEKSRLLSDRFSAERPKGSFSTLEIQRTEQGDSAMYLCASSLTAVIQETQYFGPGTRLLVL.

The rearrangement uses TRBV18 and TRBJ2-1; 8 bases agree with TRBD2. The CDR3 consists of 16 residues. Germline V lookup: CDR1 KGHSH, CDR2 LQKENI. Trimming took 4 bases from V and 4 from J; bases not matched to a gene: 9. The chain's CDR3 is CASSLPGGGWYNEQFF. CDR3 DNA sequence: TGTGCCAGCTCACTGCCCGGGGGGGGCTGGTACAATGAGCAGTTCTTC.

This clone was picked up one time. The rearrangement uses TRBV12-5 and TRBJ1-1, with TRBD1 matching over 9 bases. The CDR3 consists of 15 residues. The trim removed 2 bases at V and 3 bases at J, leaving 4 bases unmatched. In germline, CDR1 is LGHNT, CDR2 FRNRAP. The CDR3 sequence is CASGLNTGGHTEAFF. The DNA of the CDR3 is TGTGCTAGTGGTTTGAACACAGGGGGCCACACTGAAGCTTTCTTT. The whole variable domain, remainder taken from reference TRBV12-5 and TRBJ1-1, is DARVTQTPRHKVTEMGQEVTMRCQPILGHNTVFWYRQTMMQGLELLAYFRNRAPLDDSGMPKDRFSAEMPDATLATLKIQPSEPRDSAVYFCASGLNTGGHTEAFFGQGTRLTVV.

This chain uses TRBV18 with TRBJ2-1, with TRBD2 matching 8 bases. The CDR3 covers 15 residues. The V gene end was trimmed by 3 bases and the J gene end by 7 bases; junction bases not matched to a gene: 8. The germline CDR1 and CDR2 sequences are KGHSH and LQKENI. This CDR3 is CASSPQTGGVNEQFF. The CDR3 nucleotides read TGTGCCAGCTCACCTCAAACGGGAGGGGTTAATGAGCAGTTCTTC.

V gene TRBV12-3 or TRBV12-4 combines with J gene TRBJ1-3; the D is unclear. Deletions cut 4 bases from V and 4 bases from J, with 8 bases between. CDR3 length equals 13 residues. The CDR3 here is CASSSGNGNTIYF. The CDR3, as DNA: TGTGCCAGCAGTTCGGGGAACGGAAACACCATATATTTT.

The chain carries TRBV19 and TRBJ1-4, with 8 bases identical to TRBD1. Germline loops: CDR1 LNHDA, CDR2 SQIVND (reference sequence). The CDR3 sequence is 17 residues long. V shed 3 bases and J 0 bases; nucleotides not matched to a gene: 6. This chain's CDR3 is CASSIGQGATTNEKLFF. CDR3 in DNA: TGTGCCAGTAGTATCGGCCAGGGGGCGACAACTAATGAAAAACTGTTTTTT.

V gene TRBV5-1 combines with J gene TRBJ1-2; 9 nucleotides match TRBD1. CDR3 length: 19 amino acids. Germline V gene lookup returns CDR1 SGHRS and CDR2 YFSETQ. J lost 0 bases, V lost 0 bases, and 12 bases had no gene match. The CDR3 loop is CASSLGSVGTGRANYGYTF. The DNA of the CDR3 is TGCGCCAGCAGCTTGGGTTCAGTTGGGACAGGGAGAGCTAACTATGGCTACACCTTC.